This TCR beta chain originates from a study of T cell repertoires in ileal Crohn's disease. Study-level information: Less than 40% were active smokers at surgery; median disease duration was approximately 8.5 years. All patients had surgery for stricturing (approximately 60%) or penetrating (around 40%) disease.

Per sample, around 500 nanograms of biopsy DNA were TCRB immunosequenced. Measured with immunoSEQ multiplex PCR; TCRdb has only the in-frame clones, and not every one. The sample yields 4,800 or so clones, 80% to 90% seen once. This CDR3 region has 16 residues. Germline assignment: CDR1 SGHRS and CDR2 YFSETQ. The V and J ends lost 4 bases and 3 bases, in that order; junction bases with no gene match: 10. The sequence was obtained from an adult with Crohn's disease. Sequenced sample: ileal tissue. The chain employs TRBV5-1 and TRBJ2-1; TRBD2 matches at 7 bases. This CDR3 is CASSLGLPSFYNEQFF. The CDR3 bases are TGCGCCAGCAGCCTGGGACTACCATCCTTCTACAATGAGCAGTTCTTC.